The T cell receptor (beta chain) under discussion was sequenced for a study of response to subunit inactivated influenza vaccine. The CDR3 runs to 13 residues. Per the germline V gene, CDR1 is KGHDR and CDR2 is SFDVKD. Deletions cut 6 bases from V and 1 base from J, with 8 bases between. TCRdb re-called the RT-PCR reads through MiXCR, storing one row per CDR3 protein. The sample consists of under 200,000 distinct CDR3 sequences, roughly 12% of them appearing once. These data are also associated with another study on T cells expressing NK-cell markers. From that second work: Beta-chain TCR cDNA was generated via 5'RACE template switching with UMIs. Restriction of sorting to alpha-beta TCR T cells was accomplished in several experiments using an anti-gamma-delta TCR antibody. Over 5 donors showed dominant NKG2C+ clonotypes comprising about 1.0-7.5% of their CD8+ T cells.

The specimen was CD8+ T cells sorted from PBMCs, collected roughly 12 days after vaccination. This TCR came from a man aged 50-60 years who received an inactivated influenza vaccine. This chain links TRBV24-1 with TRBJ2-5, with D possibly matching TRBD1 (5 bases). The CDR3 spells CATSYDSQETQYF. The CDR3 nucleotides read TGTGCCACCAGTTACGACAGCCAAGAGACCCAGTACTTC.